The rows below give T cell receptor beta chains drawn from one sample of a study of T cells in Graves' hyperthyroidism and ophthalmopathy. TCRdb recomputed calls from the multiplex PCR reads with MiXCR, one row per CDR3 protein. The sample shows about 37,000 distinct CDR3 sequences, about 47% of them seen only once. The sequenced sample was blood. Receptors were obtained from a man aged 35 to 55 with Graves' ophthalmopathy. The conserved cysteine and the conserved F or W are not part of the CDR3 here.

>TRBJ1-1|TRBV7-6
ASSPGLRVTEAF
>TRBJ2-5|TRBV5-1
ASSPIAGEETQY
>TRBJ2-1|TRBV10-3
AINLRVGDEQF
>TRBJ1-3|TRBV7-9
ASSQWDRDGNTIY
>TRBJ1-6|TRBV20-1
SARAGVGNSPLH
>TRBJ2-5|TRBV30
AWNLRLGTQY
>TRBJ2-7|TRBV7-9
ASSLGGLYEQY
>TRBJ2-5|TRBV13
ASSSAGTGGGETQY
>TRBJ2-5|TRBV20-1
SAPGGQETQY
>TRBJ1-6|TRBV4-2
ASSQEFQGNSSLR
>TRBJ2-3|TRBV20-1
SALAGVRTDTQY
>TRBJ1-5|TRBV19
ASSTDRYGQPQH
>TRBJ2-3|TRBV20-1
SARDPGLDMQY
>TRBJ1-2|TRBV19
ASSIEGTDTQYGYT
>TRBJ1-1|TRBV5-1
ASSPEPGLNTEAF
>TRBJ1-1|TRBV7-9
ASSPDRGPAF
>TRBJ2-7|TRBV5-8
ASSWTVYGSEQY
>TRBJ2-5|TRBV2
ASSERRGEGAETQY
>TRBJ2-1|TRBV29-1
SVEYGRANEQF
>TRBJ1-4|TRBV7-6
ASSGGAEQGVKLY
>TRBJ1-1|TRBV10-3
AIRTTGNTEAF
>TRBJ1-1|TRBV6-5
ASSGRGDTEAF
>TRBJ1-1|TRBV5-1
ASSFGGASNTEAF
>TRBJ2-7|TRBV7-2
ASSQQGVGSYEQY
>TRBJ2-5|TRBV9
ASSVRGTTETQY
>TRBJ2-6|TRBV6-4
ATTLGGITGANVLT
>TRBJ1-5|TRBV5-6
ASSSRLGGSNQPQH
>TRBJ2-1|TRBV20-1
SALRERTYNEQF
>TRBJ1-1|TRBV7-2
ASSQALGNTEAF
>TRBJ1-2|TRBV2
ASSEQVNYGYT
>TRBJ2-3|TRBV20-1
SARGARRTDTQY
>TRBJ2-2|TRBV20-1
SAPTETGELF
>TRBJ1-4|TRBV9
ASSGPGQGAEKLF
>TRBJ2-3|TRBV24-1
ATSLGGSADTQY
>TRBJ2-1|TRBV13
ASSIRLAGSPDTQF
>TRBJ1-1|TRBV5-4
TSSRGGAGTEAF
>TRBJ2-1|TRBV10-3
AIAGQGSYNEQF
>TRBJ2-7|TRBV27
ASTGRVPYEQY
>TRBJ2-1|TRBV12-3/TRBV12-4
ASSLSWGEQS
>TRBJ2-7|TRBV5-1
ASSRREGGGEQY
>TRBJ1-1|TRBV20-1
SAALADRGGGYTEAF
>TRBJ2-3|TRBV7-2
ASSLVAGAGEQY
>TRBJ2-2|TRBV29-1
SVRQNGELF
>TRBJ2-3|TRBV20-1
SAIAGLAGADTQY
>TRBJ1-4|TRBV9
ASSGGQHNEKLF
>TRBJ2-1|TRBV20-1
SAGRAGFTEQF
>TRBJ1-2|TRBV5-1
ASSGTGALNYGYT
>TRBJ1-1|TRBV28
ASSLAATEAF
>TRBJ2-6|TRBV6-1
ASSEVAGGAGANVLT
>TRBJ2-7|TRBV10-2
ASSEFRLGGGQDEQY
>TRBJ1-4|TRBV12-3/TRBV12-4
ASSQQGGGTNEKLF
>TRBJ1-5|TRBV7-8
ASSLGGEYRPQH